Described below is a single TCR beta chain sequence and its context. TCRdb keeps only in-frame clones here, not all; method: immunoSEQ multiplex PCR. The table has over 400,000 clones, less than 90% seen once. The data are from a study of blood T cell repertoires in COVID-19. Before being deemed recovered, Cohort 3 donors had two negative PCRs, clearance, or symptom resolution. The sequencing sample was made of PBMCs or T cells enriched from blood (not recorded which). The TCR was taken from a woman between 55 and 75 years old who had recovered from COVID-19.

The DNA for the CDR3 is TGTGCCATCAGTGGGTTTGGGCTAGCGGGGGCCTACGAGCAGTACGTC. It is translated as CAISGFGLAGAYEQYV. V gene TRBV10-3 combines with J gene TRBJ2-7; 10 nucleotides align to TRBD2. The CDR3 is made up of 16 amino acids. Germline V gene sequence: CDR1 ENHRY, CDR2 SYGVKD. The V and J ends lost 4 bases and 2 bases, in that order; junction bases with no gene match: 8.